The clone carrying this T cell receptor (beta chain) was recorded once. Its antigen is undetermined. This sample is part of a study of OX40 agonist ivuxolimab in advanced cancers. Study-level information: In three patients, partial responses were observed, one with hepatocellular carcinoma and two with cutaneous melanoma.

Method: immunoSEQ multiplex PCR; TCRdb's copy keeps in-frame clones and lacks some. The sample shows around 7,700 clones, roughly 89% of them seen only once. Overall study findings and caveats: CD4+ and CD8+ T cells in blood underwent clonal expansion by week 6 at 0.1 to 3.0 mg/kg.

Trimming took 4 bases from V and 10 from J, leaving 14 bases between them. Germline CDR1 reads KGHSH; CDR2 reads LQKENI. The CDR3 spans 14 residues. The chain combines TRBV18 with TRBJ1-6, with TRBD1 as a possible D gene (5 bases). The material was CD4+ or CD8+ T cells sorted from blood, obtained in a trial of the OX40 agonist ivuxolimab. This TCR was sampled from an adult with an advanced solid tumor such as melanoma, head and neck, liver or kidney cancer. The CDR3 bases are TGTGCCAGCTCACAAAGGGACGGAGACTCACCCCTCCACTTT. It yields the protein CASSQRDGDSPLHF. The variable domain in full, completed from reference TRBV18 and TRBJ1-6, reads NAGVMQNPRHLVRRRGQEARLRCSPMKGHSHVYWYRQLPEEGLKFMVYLQKENIIDESGMPKERFSAEFPKEGPSILRIQQVVRGDSAAYFCASSQRDGDSPLHFGNGTRLTVT.